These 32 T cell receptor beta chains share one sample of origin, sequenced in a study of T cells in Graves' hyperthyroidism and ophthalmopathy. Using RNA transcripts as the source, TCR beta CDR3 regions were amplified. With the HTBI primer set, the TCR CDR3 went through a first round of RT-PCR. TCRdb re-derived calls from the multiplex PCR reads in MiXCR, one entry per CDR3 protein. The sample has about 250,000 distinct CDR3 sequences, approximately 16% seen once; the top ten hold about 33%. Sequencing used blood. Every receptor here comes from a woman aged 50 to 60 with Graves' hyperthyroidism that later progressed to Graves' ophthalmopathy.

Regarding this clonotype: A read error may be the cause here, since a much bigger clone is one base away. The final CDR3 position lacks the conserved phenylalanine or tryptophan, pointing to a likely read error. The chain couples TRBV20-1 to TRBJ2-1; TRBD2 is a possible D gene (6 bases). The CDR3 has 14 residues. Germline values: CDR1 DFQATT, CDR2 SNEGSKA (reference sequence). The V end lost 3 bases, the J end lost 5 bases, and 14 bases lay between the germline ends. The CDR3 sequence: CSASWGTPNNEQFL. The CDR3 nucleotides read TGCAGTGCTAGCTGGGGGACTCCAAACAATGAGCAGTTCCTC.

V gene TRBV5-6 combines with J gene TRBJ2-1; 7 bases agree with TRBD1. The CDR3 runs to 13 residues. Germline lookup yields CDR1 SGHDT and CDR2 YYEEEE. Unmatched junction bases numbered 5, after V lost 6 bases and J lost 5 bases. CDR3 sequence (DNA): TGTGCCAGCACCCCGACAGGGAACAATGAGCAGTTCTTC. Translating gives CASTPTGNNEQFF.

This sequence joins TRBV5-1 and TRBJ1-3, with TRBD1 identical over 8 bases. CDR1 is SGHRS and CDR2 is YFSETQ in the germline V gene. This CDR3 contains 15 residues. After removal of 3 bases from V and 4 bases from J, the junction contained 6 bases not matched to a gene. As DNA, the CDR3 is TGCGCCAGCAGCTGGGGACAGGCGGGGGGAAACACCATATATTTT. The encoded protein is CASSWGQAGGNTIYF.

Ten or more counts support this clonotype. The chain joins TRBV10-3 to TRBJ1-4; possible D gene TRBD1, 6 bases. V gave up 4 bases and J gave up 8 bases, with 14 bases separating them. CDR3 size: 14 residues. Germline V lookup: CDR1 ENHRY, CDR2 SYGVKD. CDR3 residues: CAISGQGGEEKLFF. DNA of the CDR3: TGTGCCATCAGTGGACAAGGGGGAGAGGAAAAACTGTTTTTT.

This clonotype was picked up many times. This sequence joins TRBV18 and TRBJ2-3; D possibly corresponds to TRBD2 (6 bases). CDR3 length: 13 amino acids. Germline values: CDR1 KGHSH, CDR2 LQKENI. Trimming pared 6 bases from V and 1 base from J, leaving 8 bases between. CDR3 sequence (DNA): TGTGCCAGCTCGGGGGGTCGCACAGATACGCAGTATTTT. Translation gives CASSGGRTDTQYF.

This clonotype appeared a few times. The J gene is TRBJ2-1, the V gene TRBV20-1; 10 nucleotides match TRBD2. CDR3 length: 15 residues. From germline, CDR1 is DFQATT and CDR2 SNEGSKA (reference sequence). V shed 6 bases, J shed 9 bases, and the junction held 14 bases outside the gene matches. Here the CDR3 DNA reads TGCAGTGCCCGGATTGGAGGGACTAGCGTTGGTGAGCAGTTCTTC. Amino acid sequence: CSARIGGTSVGEQFF.

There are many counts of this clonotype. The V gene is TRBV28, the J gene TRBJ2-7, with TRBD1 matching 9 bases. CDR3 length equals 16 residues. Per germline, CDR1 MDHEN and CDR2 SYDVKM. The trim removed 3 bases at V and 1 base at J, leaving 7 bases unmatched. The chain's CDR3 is CASSFGRDRASYEQYF. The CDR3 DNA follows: TGTGCCAGCAGTTTCGGGCGGGACAGGGCTTCCTACGAGCAGTACTTC. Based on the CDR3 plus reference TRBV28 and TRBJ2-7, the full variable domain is DVKVTQSSRYLVKRTGEKVFLECVQDMDHENMFWYRQDPGLGLRLIYFSYDVKMKEKGDIPEGYSVSREKKERFSLILESASTNQTSMYLCASSFGRDRASYEQYFGPGTRLTVT.

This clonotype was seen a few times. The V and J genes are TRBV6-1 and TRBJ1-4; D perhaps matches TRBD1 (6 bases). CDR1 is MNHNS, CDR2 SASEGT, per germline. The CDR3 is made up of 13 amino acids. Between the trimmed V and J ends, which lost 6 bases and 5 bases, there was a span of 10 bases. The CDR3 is CASSRDRNEKLFF. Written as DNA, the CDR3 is TGTGCCAGCAGCCGCGACAGGAATGAAAAACTGTTTTTT.

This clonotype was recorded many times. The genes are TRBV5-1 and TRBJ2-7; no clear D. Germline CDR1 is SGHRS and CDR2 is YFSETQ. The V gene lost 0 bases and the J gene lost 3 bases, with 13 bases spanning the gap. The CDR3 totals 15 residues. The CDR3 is CASSLALASGYEQYF. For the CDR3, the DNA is TGCGCCAGCAGCTTGGCCTTAGCATCCGGCTACGAGCAGTACTTC.

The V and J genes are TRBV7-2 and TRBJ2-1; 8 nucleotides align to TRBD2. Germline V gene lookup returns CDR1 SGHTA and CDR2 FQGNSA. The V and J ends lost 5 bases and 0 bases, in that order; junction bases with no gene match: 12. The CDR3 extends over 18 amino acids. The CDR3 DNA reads TGTGCCAGCAGCCTCCAGTCTAGCGGGCTTAGCTCCTACAATGAGCAGTTCTTC. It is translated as CASSLQSSGLSSYNEQFF.

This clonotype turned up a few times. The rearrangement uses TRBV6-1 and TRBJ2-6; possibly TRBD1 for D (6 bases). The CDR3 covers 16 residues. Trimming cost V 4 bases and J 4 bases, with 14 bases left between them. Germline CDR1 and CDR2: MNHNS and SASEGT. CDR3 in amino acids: CASSVTGYAGANVLTF. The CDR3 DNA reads TGTGCCAGCAGTGTAACAGGGTACGCGGGGGCCAACGTCCTGACTTTC.

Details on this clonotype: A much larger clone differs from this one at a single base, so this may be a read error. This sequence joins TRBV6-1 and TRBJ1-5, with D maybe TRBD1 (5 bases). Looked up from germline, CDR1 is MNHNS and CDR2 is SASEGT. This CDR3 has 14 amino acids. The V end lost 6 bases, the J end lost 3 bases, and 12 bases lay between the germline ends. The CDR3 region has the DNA TGTGCCAGCAGCCCGGGACCTTACAATCAGCCCCAGCATTTT. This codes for CASSPGPYNQPQHF.

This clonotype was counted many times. The CDR3 DNA follows: TGCGCCAGCAGGGCGGGTTCCTACAATGAGCAGTTCTTC. It codes for CASRAGSYNEQFF. The rearrangement joins TRBV5-1 to TRBJ2-1, with a weak D call TRBD2 (5 bases). Germline CDR1 is SGHRS and CDR2 is YFSETQ. V dropped 5 bases and J dropped 1 base, with 7 bases sitting between them. This CDR3 has 13 residues.

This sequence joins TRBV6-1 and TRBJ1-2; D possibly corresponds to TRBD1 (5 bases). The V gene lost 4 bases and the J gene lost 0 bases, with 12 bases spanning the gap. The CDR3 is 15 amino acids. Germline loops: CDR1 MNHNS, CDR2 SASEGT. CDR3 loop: CASSGSMGPNYGYTF. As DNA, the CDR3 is TGTGCCAGCAGTGGTTCGATGGGACCTAACTATGGCTACACCTTC.

The CDR3 sequence is CASSAGTGMYEQYF. The CDR3 DNA is TGTGCCAGTAGTGCCGGGACAGGGATGTACGAGCAGTACTTC. The chain uses TRBV19 and TRBJ2-7; 9 bases agree with TRBD1. The V gene end was trimmed by 5 bases and the J gene end by 4 bases; junction bases not matched to a gene: 6. This CDR3 comprises 14 residues. Germline CDR1 LNHDA, CDR2 SQIVND (reference sequence).

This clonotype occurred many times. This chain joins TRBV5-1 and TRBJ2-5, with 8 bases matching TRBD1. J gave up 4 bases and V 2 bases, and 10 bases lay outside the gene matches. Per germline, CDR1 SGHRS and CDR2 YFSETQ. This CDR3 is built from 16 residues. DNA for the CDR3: TGCGCCAGCAGCTTTGAAGGACAGGGAACGGGAGAGACCCAGTACTTC. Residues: CASSFEGQGTGETQYF.

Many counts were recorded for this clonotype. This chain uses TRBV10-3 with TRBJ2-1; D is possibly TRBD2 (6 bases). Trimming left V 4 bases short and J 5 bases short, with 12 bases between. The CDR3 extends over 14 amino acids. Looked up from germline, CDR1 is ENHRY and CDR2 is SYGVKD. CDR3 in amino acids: CAISATGTDNEQFF. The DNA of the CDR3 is TGTGCCATCAGTGCGACCGGGACTGACAATGAGCAGTTCTTC.

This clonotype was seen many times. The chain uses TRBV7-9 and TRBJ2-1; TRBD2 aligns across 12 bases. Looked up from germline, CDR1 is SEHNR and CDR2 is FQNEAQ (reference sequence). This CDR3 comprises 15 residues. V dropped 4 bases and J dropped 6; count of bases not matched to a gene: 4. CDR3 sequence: CASSSLAGGTNEQFF. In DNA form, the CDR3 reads TGTGCCAGCAGCTCGCTAGCGGGAGGGACCAATGAGCAGTTCTTC.

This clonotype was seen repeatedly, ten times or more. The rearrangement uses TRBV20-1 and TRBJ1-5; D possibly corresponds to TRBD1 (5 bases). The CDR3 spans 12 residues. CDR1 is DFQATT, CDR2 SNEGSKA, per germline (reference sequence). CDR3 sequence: CRAGTGNQPQHF. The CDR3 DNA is TGCAGAGCCGGGACGGGCAATCAGCCCCAGCATTTT.

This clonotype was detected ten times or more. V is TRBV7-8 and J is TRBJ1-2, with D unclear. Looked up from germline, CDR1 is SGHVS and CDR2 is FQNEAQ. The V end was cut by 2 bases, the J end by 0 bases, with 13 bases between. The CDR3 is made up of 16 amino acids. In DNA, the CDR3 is TGTGCCAGCAGCTTACGAGGTCCGGGAACTAACTATGGCTACACCTTC. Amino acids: CASSLRGPGTNYGYTF.

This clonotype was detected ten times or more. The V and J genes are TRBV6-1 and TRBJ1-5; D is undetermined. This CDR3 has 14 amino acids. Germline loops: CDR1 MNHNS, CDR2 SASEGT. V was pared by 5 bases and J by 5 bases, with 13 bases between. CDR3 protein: CASSPLLIDQPQHF. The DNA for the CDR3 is TGTGCCAGCAGTCCGTTGCTCATAGATCAGCCCCAGCATTTT.

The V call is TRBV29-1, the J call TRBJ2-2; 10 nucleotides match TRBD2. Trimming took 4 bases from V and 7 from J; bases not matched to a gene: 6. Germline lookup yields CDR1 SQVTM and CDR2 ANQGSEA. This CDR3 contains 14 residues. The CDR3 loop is CSVGVAGGHGELFF. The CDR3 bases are TGCAGCGTTGGGGTAGCGGGGGGCCACGGGGAGCTGTTTTTT.

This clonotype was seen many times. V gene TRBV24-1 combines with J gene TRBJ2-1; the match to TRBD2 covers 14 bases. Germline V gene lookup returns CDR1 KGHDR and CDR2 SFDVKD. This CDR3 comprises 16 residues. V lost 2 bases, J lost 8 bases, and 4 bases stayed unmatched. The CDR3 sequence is CATSDSGLAGDDEQFF. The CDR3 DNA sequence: TGTGCCACCAGTGATTCGGGACTAGCGGGAGACGATGAGCAGTTCTTC.

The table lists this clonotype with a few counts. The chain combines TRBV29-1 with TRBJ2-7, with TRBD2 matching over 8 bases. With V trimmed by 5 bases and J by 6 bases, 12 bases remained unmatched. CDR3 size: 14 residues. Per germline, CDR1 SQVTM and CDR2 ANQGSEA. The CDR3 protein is CSVSGRTSTGEQYF. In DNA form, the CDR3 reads TGCAGCGTTAGCGGGAGAACTAGTACGGGCGAGCAGTACTTC.

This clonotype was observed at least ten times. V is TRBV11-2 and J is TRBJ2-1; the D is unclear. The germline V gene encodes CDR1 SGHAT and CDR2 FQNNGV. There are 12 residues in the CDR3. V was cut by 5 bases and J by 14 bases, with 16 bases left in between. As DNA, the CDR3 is TGTGCCAGCAGCACGCAACAAGGCGATGAGTTCTTC. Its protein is CASSTQQGDEFF.

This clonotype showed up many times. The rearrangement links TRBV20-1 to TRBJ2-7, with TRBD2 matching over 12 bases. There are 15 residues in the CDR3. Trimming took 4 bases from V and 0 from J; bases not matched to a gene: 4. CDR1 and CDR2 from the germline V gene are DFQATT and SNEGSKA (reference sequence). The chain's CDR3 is CSAKGLAGFSYEQYF. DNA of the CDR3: TGCAGTGCTAAAGGACTAGCGGGGTTCTCCTACGAGCAGTACTTC.

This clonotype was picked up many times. The CDR3 DNA sequence: TGTGCCAGCAGTTTAGCCCATCCCTCCTACGAGCAGTACTTC. It translates to CASSLAHPSYEQYF. The V call is TRBV28, the J call TRBJ2-7, with no clear D. Trimming pared 2 bases from V and 0 bases from J, leaving 8 bases between. The germline CDR1 and CDR2 sequences are MDHEN and SYDVKM. The CDR3 sequence is 14 residues long.

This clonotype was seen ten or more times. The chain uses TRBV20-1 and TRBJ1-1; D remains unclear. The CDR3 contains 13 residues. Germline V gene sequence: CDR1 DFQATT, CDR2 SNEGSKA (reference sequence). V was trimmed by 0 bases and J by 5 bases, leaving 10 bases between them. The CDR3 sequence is CSAREIRRTEAFF. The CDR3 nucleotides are TGCAGTGCTAGAGAAATCCGGAGGACTGAAGCTTTCTTT.

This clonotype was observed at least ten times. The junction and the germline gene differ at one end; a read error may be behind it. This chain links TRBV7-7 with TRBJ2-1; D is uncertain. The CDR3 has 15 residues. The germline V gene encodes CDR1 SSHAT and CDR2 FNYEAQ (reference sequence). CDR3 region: CASSITTVSYNEQFF. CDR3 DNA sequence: TGTGCTAGCAGCATCACTACCGTCTCCTACAATGAGCAGTTCTTC.

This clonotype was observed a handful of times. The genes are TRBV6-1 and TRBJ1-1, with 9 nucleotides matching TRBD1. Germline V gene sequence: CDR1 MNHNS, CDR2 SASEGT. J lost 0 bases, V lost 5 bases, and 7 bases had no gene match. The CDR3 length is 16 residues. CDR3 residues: CASSPGQGSMNTEAFF. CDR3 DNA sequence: TGTGCCAGCAGTCCCGGACAGGGGAGCATGAACACTGAAGCTTTCTTT.

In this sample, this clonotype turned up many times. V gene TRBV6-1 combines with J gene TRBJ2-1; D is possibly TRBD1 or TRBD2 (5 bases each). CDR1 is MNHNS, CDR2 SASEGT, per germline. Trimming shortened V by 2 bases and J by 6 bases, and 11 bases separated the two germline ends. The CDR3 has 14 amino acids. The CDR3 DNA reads TGTGCCAGCAGTGAATACCGGGGCGGCAATGAGCAGTTCTTC. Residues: CASSEYRGGNEQFF.

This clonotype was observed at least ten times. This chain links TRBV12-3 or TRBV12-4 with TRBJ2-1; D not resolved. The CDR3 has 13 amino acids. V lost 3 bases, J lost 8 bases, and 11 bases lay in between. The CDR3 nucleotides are TGTGCCAGCAGTTTCCGCGGAACGGATGAGCAGTTCTTC. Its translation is CASSFRGTDEQFF.